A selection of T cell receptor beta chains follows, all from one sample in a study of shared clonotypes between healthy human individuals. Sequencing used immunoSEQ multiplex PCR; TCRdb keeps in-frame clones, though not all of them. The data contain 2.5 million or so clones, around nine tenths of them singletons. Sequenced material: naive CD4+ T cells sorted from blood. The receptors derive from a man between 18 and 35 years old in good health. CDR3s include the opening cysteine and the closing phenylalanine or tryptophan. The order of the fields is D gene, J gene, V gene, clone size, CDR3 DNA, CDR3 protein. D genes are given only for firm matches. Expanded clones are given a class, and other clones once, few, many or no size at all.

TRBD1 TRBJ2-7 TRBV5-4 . TGTGCCAGCAGCCCTCGACAGGGGCCAGGCTACGAGCAGTACTTC CASSPRQGPGYEQYF
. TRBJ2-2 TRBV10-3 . TGTGCCACCCTCCGAGAGGGCACCGGGGAGCTGTTTTTT CATLREGTGELFF
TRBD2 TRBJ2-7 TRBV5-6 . TGTGCCAGCAGCTTGGGGGGACTAGCGGGGAGCGTTACCTACGAGCAGTACTTC CASSLGGLAGSVTYEQYF
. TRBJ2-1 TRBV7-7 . TGTGCTAGCAGCCCTAGCGATAGCTCCTACAATGAGCAGTTCTTC CASSPSDSSYNEQFF
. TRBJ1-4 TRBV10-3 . TGTGCCACCTCAGACAGTTCCTTTGAAAAACTGTTTTTT CATSDSSFEKLFF
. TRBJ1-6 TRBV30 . TGTGCCTGGAGTCCTCGGACCCCAGGGAGCAGTTCACCCCTCCACTTT CAWSPRTPGSSSPLHF
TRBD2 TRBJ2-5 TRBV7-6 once TGTGCCAGCAGCTTTCTAGCGGGGGGCCAAACCCCGGAGACCCAGTACTTC CASSFLAGGQTPETQYF
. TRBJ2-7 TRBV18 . TGTGCCAGCTCCGGTGGAGGGGACGAGCAGTACTTC CASSGGGDEQYF
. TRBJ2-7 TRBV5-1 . TGCGCCAGCAGTACAGGGAGCTACGAGCAGTACTTC CASSTGSYEQYF
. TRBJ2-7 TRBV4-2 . TGTGCCAGCAGCCCCCCTGGGACACCCTACGAGCAGTACTTC CASSPPGTPYEQYF
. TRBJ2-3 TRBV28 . TGTGCCAGCAGTTCTGGACGTAAAAAGTCAGATACGCAGTATTTT CASSSGRKKSDTQYF
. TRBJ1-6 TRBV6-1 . TGTGCCAGCACCGGGAATTCACCCCTCCACTTT CASTGNSPLHF
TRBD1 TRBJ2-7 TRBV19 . TGTGCCAGTAGTATAGATCTACAGGGGACCTACGAGCAGTACTTC CASSIDLQGTYEQYF
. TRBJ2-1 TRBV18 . TGTGCCAGCTCGCTAAGCGCCGGGACGCTAAATGAGCAGTTCTTC CASSLSAGTLNEQFF
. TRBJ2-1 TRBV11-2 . TGTGCCAGCAGCTTAATAGGACACTCCTACAATGAGCAGTTCTTC CASSLIGHSYNEQFF
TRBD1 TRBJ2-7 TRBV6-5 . TGTGCCAGCCCCCTCACGGACAGGGGGTTTGACGAGCAGTACTTC CASPLTDRGFDEQYF
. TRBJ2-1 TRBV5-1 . TGCGCCAGCAGCTCCATTAGCGGAGCTGAGCAGTTCTTC CASSSISGAEQFF
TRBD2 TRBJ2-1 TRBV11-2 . TGTGCCAGCAGCTCCAGCGGGGGGTCCTACAATGAGCAGTTCTTC CASSSSGGSYNEQFF
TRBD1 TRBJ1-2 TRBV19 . TGTGCCAGTAGTACGTCCGGGACAGGGGCCCGCAACTATGGCTACACCTTC CASSTSGTGARNYGYTF
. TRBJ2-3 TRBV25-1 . TGTGCCAGCAGTGGGGGGTATACGCAGTATTTT CASSGGYTQYF
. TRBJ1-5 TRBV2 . TGTGCCAGCAGTGAATTGGCTAGGAGCAATCAGCCCCAGCATTTT CASSELARSNQPQHF
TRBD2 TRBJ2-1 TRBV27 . TGTGCCAGCAGACCGAGGGAGAAGGCGGGAGCGGATGAGCAGTTCTTC CASRPREKAGADEQFF
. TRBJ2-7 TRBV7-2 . TGTGCCAGCAGCTTAGCGCAGACCTACGAGCAGTACTTC CASSLAQTYEQYF
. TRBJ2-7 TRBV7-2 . TGTGCCAGCAGCTCCCGGGGTGGCGGTTTTATCGAGCAGTACTTC CASSSRGGGFIEQYF
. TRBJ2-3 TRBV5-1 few TGCGCCAGCAGCTTGGGGATCACAGATACGCAGTATTTT CASSLGITDTQYF
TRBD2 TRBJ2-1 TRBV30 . TGTGCCTGGAGGCCCCGCCTAGCGGGGGGGCCCCATGAGCAGTTCTTC CAWRPRLAGGPHEQFF
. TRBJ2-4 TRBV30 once TGTGCCTGGAGTGAGTGGCGGGGGCGAGCCAAAAACATTCAGTACTTC CAWSEWRGRAKNIQYF
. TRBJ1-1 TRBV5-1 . TGCGCCAGCAGCTTGGATATGGGGGTGGTCTCCCCGGACGCTTTCTTT CASSLDMGVVSPDAFF
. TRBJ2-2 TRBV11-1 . TGTGCCAGCAGCCCGGGGTGGTCCCGAGACACCGGGGAGCTGTTTTTT CASSPGWSRDTGELFF
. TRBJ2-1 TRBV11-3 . TGTGCCAGCAGCTTAGAAGGGTCCCTTTCATACAATGAGCAGTTCTTC CASSLEGSLSYNEQFF
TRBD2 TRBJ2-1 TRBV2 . TGTGCCAGCAGGACGGGACTAGCGGGAGGCAATGAGCAGTTCTTC CASRTGLAGGNEQFF
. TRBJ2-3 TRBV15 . TGTGCCACCAGCAGAGATACGTTAGGCTATACGCAGTATTTT CATSRDTLGYTQYF
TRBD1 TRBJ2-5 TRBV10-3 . TGTGCCATCAGTCTTAAGCCGGGACAGGGGGGAGAGACCCAGTACTTC CAISLKPGQGGETQYF
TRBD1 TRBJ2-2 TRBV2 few TGTGCCAGCAGTGGACAGGGATTGAACACCGGGGAGCTGTTTTTT CASSGQGLNTGELFF
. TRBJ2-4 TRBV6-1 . TGTGCCAGCAACCAAGGGGGGGCCAAAAACATTCAGTACTTC CASNQGGAKNIQYF
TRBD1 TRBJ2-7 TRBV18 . TGTGCCAGCCCCGACCGGGACAGGGGCGGCGAGCAGTACTTC CASPDRDRGGEQYF
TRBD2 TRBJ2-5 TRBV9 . TGTGCCAGCAGCCCAGGGTGGGGGGGAAATATGGGAGAGACCCAGTACTTC CASSPGWGGNMGETQYF
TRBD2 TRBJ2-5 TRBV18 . TGTGCCAGCTCAGGCGGGACTAGCGGTTCCCAAGAGACCCAGTACTTC CASSGGTSGSQETQYF
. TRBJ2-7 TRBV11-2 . TGTGCCAGCAGCTTAAATCGGCATCCCGAGCAGTACTTC CASSLNRHPEQYF
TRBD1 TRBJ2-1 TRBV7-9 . TGTGCCAGCAGCCCCCGGACAGGTCTCTCCTACAATGAGCAGTTCTTC CASSPRTGLSYNEQFF
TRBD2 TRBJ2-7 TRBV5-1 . TGCGCCAGCAGCTTGGTAGCGGGTCCCTACGAGCAGTACTTC CASSLVAGPYEQYF
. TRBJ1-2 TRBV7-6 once TGTGCCAGCAGCTTAGAGAAGATCGAGTACGGTTTAAACTATGGCTACACCTTC CASSLEKIEYGLNYGYTF
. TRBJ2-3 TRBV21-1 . TGTGCCAGCAGCAAAGCGCCAGAGGGGGAAACGCAGTATTTT CASSKAPEGETQYF
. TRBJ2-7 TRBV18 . TGTGCCAGCTCACCACGGGGGACCTACGAGCAGTACTTC CASSPRGTYEQYF
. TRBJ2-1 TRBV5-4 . TGTGCCAGCAGCGCAGGGCCCCTAGGTCTCAATGAGCAGTTCTTC CASSAGPLGLNEQFF